The source of this TCR beta chain is a study of T cells in women clearing cervical HPV infection. About this clone itself: The DNA ends 3 residues before the CDR3 does, and the rest of the CDR3 is filled in from the germline J gene.

Sequencing was performed with immunoSEQ multiplex PCR; in TCRdb, only in-frame clones are kept and a portion is missing. The sample yields more than 30,000 clones, of which the top ten take up around 1.7%. The V end was cut by 6 bases, the J end by 6 bases, with 15 bases between. The CDR3 contains 14 residues. In germline, CDR1 is MDHEN, CDR2 SYDVKM. The TCR comes from a woman between 18 and 69 years old with a cervical HPV16 infection that either progressed to CIN3+ or cleared (not recorded which). The sample taken for sequencing was blood buffy coat. The rearrangement joins TRBV28 to TRBJ1-5, with D possibly being TRBD1 (6 bases). CDR3 loop: CASRSGQSLQPQHF. Incomplete CDR3 DNA: TGTGCCAGCAGATCCGGACAGTCACTTCAGCCC. Filled out from reference TRBV28 and TRBJ1-5, the complete variable domain reads DVKVTQSSRYLVKRTGEKVFLECVQDMDHENMFWYRQDPGLGLRLIYFSYDVKMKEKGDIPEGYSVSREKKERFSLILESASTNQTSMYLCASRSGQSLQPQHFGDGTRLSIL.